This T cell receptor beta chain was sequenced during a study of response to subunit inactivated influenza vaccine. Trimming pared 5 bases from V and 0 bases from J, leaving 11 bases between. This CDR3 has 15 residues. Germline CDR1 is SGHNT and CDR2 is YENEEA. MiXCR, applied by TCRdb to the RT-PCR reads, yields one record per CDR3 protein. The sample records more than 450,000 distinct CDR3 sequences, around 11% being singletons. The data were also submitted as part of a second study, on T cells expressing NK-cell markers. As reported in that work: cDNA encoding TCR beta was synthesized via 5'RACE template switching incorporating UMIs.

The V gene is TRBV11-3, the J gene TRBJ2-4; D is uncertain. The sample was PBMCs from blood, taken on the day of vaccination. This clonotype originated in a man in his forties or fifties who received an inactivated influenza vaccine. CDR3: CASSVVSLAKNIQYF. CDR3 nucleotide sequence: TGTGCCAGCAGCGTCGTCAGTCTAGCCAAAAACATTCAGTACTTC.